The entry that follows covers one T cell receptor (beta chain) sequence. The antigen this receptor binds is unknown. This sample stems from a study of cytomegalovirus exposure and HLA in healthy donors (dated by TCRdb to 2015 to 2018). Some background on the complete study: According to an earlier analysis of around 600 of the donors, 200 million or so T cells yielded some 120 million unique TCR beta sequences and roughly 280 Gb of sequence data. Several DR-DQ haplotypes were treated as single units for association and clustering because of strong linkage in the cohort. The T cell repertoires of several hundred subjects were profiled by immunosequencing and related to cytomegalovirus serostatus. In a later genetic analysis, genome-wide SNP genotypes for about three fifths of the roughly 670 donors were used, and that subset was treated as a discovery cohort. In addition to the first cohort of 666 subjects, a separate validation cohort of 130 or so different subjects was used. To predict cytomegalovirus infection status, the study brought together high-throughput TCR immunosequencing, statistical association of individual TCRs with disease status, and machine learning. The study was designed to test whether signatures of past pathogen exposure could be identified by cataloging public T cell receptors. Among over 350 genotyped donors of the cohort, an average of approximately 240,000 unique TCR beta nucleotide sequences were sequenced per donor, 15% to 20% of them non-productive. Donor age, sex, ethnicity and CMV serostatus were compiled together with the repertoire data. A later analysis re-analyzed previously published TCR beta repertoires from several hundred donors and added high-resolution HLA genotyping to study TCR occurrence patterns. HLA typing included class I and class II loci at four-digit resolution. The number of typed donors differed by locus: about 629-630 for A, B, C, DRB1 and DQB1; approximately 520 for DQA1; fewer than 610 for DPA1; and around 450 for DPB1. In an earlier analysis of 500 to 650 of the donors, high-throughput TCR beta sequencing was used to judge whether each TCR beta V gene segment behaved as functional or pseudogenic. The later analysis used no new phenotypic data to find candidate immune exposures, relying instead on TCR beta sequences and their occurrence across donors. All discovery cohort repertoires had been generated on a single sequencing platform. Of the approximately 400 genotyped donors, over 65% fell in the genetic ancestry cluster associated with self-reported Caucasian donors. An early release covering about 600 HLA-typed donors comprised roughly 300 gigabases of sequencing data and about 90 million unique TCR sequences. On the study overall, not on this receptor specifically: Because HLA typing was missing for some donors at each locus, association tests included only the typed subset. Correlated functional status among segregating V segments might reflect linkage disequilibrium, but an unknown experimental factor could not be ruled out. CMV serostatus was the only immune exposure information available for the cohort. In a later analysis, HLA-associated TCR beta chains were found to be more clonally expanded and to have lower generation probabilities than equally common non-associated chains. Across donors, most TCR sequences were observed very rarely, whereas some public TCRs were present in many individuals. In vitro tests confirmed that a few of the cytomegalovirus-associated TCR beta chains recognize cytomegalovirus antigens. A later analysis associated about 16,000 TCR beta sequences with specific HLA alleles at a false discovery rate of 0.05. It was suggested by the authors that the approach could potentially be generalized to other disease states and immunological phenotypes. V-gene and J-gene trimming of TCR beta chains was associated with a missense DCLRE1C variant in a later genetic analysis, and the association was replicated in an independent cohort. Assigning TCR associations to individual alleles was difficult when HLA alleles, especially DR and DQ, strongly co-occurred. The classifier was reported to diagnose cytomegalovirus status with high specificity and sensitivity in both the original and validation cohorts. Only TCR beta chains were sequenced in this cohort, and the absence of alpha or paired-chain data limited detectable features. In a later analysis, the rate of TCR association differed among HLA loci, with DRB1 alleles having the most associated TCRs and HLA-C alleles having the fewest. A group of highly shared sequence variants was considered likely to be a technical artifact of the sequencing pipeline. The study listed 150 to 200 TCR beta chains as associated with cytomegalovirus. An earlier analysis of approximately 570 of the donors showed that most TCR beta V segments appeared in productive rearrangements either about 87% or about 30% of the time, which broadly matched IMGT annotations. According to a later analysis, parvovirus B19, influenza, CMV and Epstein-Barr virus appeared linked to several top co-occurrence clusters. The presence/absence analyses assumed that sequencing depth was roughly uniform across donors, and that assumption may not be true. Most CMV-associated TCR beta chains appeared to be HLA-restricted in a later analysis, and the HLA associations seemed to be driven largely by CMV exposure. According to a later genetic analysis, donors in an Asian-associated ancestry cluster had fewer N-insertions in productive TCRs than the approximately 670-donor mean. Some IMGT-functional V segments, including TRBV6-2 and TRBV6-3, could not be distinguished by the 87-base-pair reads and were therefore excluded. About 15 rarely observed V segments, including chromosome 9 orphons, were excluded from the earlier analysis of approximately 600 of the donors because counts were too low. A further reported finding was that TCR beta sequences accurately predicted the HLA-A and HLA-B alleles for most subjects in the first cohort.

Library generation was performed with the immunoSEQ multiplex PCR assay. For the multiplex PCR, a mixture combining 60 forward primers for TCR Vbeta segments and 13 reverse primers for TCR Jbeta segments was used. Amplification of the CDR3 region of rearranged TCR beta genes was performed with a multiplex PCR assay on genomic DNA. The amplified TCR beta libraries were sequenced on the Illumina HiSeq System as 87-base-pair reads. Per the authors' processing: A later analysis tallied 75 million to 95 million unique TCR beta chains across the roughly 610 repertoires, and around 10 million of those chains were shared by two or more donors. A nearest-neighbor algorithm error-corrected the raw reads and collapsed the reads into unique sequences, merging closely related sequences to remove PCR and sequencing errors. To assign V, D and J gene segments, CDR3 sequences were aligned to IMGT reference sequences. For a sequence to be retained, a match of at least six nucleotides was required to both a V gene segment and a J gene segment. A rearrangement was called productive if the CDR3 had no stop codons and remained in frame with V and J, and every other rearrangement was called non-productive. Following IMGT convention, CDR3 was defined as the stretch from the second conserved V-encoded cysteine to the conserved J-encoded phenylalanine. Sequences without an unambiguous match to a single V gene segment were excluded from the earlier analysis of over 500 of the donors. In an earlier analysis of 450 to 750 of the donors, a V segment was called functional when productive rearrangements were above 56.7%, and segregating when the standard deviation between donors exceeded 5%. To diagnose cytomegalovirus status from the catalog of TCR beta chain sequences, a statistical classification framework was built. In a later analysis, TCR nucleotide sequences were compared against IMGT/GENE-DB human TR gene sequences so that V and J genes could be assigned. In a later analysis, CDR3 sequences and most-parsimonious VDJ recombination scenarios were assigned using the TCRdist pipeline. A later analysis defined each TCR beta chain by its CDR3 amino acid sequence plus V-gene family, and excluded reads lacking a unique V-gene family. As a way to deal with suspected cross-contamination and a sequencing artifact, a later analysis dropped nearly 600 nucleotide sequences that were highly shared and had low generation probability. A later analysis calculated a clonal expansion index for each public chain from normalized within-repertoire ranks of inferred template counts. In a later analysis, generation probabilities were computed using a VDJ recombination model fitted to out-of-frame rearrangements, and the results were checked against IGoR. A later analysis scored TCR-TCR, TCR-HLA and TCR-CMV co-occurrence with hypergeometric tests, applying a repertoire-size bias correction to TCR pairs. False discovery rates were estimated in a later analysis by permuting HLA or CMV assignments 20 times. In a later analysis, co-occurring TCRs were grouped with DBSCAN, and TCRdist sequence similarity was added when clustering was performed within HLA-allele-positive subsets. For co-occurrence clustering, repertoires with fewer than 30,000 or more than 120,000 public chains were excluded, along with a handful of repertoires with anomalous nucleotide sharing. TCRdb carries this immuneACCESS record with in-frame sequences only. Its versions omit some clonotypes, under half of them owing to an unresolved V gene in the studies checked, with the rest unexplained. D and trimming come from the DNA, and the V and J calls and clone size come from that table. The table for this sample records roughly 120,000 clones. Under 2.5% of the sample is held by the ten biggest clonotypes.

In total, just over 650 healthy bone marrow donors made up the cohort. At the time of sampling, all cohort members were nominally healthy, though unrecorded immune exposures were likely present. The donor tested CMV seronegative and was one of the 352 seronegative cohort members. Each donor provided a peripheral blood sample, and peripheral blood mononuclear cells were used for TCR beta sequencing. The Qiagen DNeasy Blood Extraction Kit was used to extract genomic DNA from the blood cell samples. V is pared back by 6 bases and J by 4 bases, with 20 bases lying between the germline termini. The CDR3 starts with the cysteine, ends with the phenylalanine, and has 16 residues. This entry keeps only the CDR3 DNA: 48 bases, framed from base 1. CDR1 SGHDT and CDR2 YYEEEE were looked up in the germline V gene.

The source is a man in his forties in good health and CMV-seronegative. The chain is encoded by TRBV5-6 joined to TRBJ2-1; the D gene cannot be resolved reliably. The sequenced sample consisted of PBMCs. The nucleotide sequence is given as TGTGCCAGCACCCCGCAGAAGCGCTCCGGATACAATGAGCAGTTCTTC. It encodes CASTPQKRSGYNEQFF.